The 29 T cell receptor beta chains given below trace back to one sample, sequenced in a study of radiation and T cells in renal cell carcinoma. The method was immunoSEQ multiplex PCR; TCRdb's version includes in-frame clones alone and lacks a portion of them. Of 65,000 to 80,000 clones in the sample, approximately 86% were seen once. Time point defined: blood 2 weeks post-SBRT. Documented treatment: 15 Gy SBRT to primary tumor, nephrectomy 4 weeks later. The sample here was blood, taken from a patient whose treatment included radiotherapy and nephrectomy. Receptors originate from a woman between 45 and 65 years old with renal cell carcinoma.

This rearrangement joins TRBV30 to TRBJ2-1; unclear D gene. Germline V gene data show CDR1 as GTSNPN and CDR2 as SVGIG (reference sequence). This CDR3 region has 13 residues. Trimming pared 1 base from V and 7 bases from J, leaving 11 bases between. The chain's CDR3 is CAWSGQDGNEQFF. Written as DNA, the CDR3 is TGTGCCTGGAGTGGTCAGGACGGGAATGAGCAGTTCTTC.

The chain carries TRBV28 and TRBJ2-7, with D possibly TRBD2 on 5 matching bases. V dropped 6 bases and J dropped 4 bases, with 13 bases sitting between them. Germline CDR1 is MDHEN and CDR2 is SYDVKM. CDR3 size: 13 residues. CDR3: CASSDPEGYEQYF. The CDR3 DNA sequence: TGTGCCAGCAGCGACCCCGAGGGATACGAGCAGTACTTC.

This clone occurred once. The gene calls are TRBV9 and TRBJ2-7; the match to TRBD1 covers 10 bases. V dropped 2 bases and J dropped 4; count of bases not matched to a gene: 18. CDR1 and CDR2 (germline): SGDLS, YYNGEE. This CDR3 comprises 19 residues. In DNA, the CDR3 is TGTGCCAGCAGCGTCCTGTCCTCACCGGGACAGGGGTCCCTATACGAGCAGTACTTC. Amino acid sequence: CASSVLSSPGQGSLYEQYF.

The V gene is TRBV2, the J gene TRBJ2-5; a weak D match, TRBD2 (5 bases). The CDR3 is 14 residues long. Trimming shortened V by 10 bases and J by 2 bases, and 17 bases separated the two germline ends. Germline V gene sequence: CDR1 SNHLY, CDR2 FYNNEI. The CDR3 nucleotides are TGTGCCACTGAGCCCCGGGGAGAGCAAGAGACCCAGTACTTC. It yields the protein CATEPRGEQETQYF.

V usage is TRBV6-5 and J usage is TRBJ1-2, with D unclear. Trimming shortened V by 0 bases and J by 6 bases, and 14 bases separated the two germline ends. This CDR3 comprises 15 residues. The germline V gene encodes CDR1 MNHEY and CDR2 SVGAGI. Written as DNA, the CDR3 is TGTGCCAGCAGTTACTCGATACTTATGGGAGATGGCTACACCTTC. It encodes CASSYSILMGDGYTF.

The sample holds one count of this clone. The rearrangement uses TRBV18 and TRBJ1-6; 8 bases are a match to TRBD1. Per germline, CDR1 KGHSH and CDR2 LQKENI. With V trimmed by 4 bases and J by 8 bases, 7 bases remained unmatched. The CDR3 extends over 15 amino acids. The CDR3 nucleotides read TGTGCCAGCTCACGATGGACAGGGAGGGATTCACCCCTCCACTTT. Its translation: CASSRWTGRDSPLHF.

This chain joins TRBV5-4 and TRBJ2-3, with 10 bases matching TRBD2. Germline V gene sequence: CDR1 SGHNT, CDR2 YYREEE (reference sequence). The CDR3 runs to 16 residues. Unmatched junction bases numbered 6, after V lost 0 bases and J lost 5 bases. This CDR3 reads CASSLGNSGGIDTQYF. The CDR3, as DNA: TGTGCCAGCAGCTTGGGAAATAGCGGGGGGATAGATACGCAGTATTTT. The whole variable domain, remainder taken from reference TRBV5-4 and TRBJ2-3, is ETGVTQSPTHLIKTRGQQVTLRCSSQSGHNTVSWYQQALGQGPQFIFQYYREEENGRGNFPPRFSGLQFPNYSSELNVNALELDDSALYLCASSLGNSGGIDTQYFGPGTRLTVL.

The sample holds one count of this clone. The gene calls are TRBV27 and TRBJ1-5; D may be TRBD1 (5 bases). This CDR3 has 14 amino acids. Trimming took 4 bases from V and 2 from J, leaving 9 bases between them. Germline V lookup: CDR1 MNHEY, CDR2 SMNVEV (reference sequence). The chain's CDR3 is CASSSGPGNQPQHF. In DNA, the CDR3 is TGTGCCAGCAGTTCGGGGCCGGGCAATCAGCCCCAGCATTTT.

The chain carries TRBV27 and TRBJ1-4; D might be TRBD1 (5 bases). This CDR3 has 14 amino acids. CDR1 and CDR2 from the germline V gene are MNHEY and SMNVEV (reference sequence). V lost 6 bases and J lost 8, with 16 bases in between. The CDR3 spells CASSPGLVGEKLFF. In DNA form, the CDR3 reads TGTGCCAGCAGCCCGGGACTCGTAGGCGAAAAACTGTTTTTT.

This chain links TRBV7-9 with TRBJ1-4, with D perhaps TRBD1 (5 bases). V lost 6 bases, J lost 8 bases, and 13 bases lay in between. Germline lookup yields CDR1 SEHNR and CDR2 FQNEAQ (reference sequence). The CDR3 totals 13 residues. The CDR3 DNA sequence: TGTGCCAGCAGGGGGGACGCCAGAGAAAAACTGTTTTTT. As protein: CASRGDAREKLFF. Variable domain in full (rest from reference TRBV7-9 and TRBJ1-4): DTGVSQNPRHKITKRGQNVTFRCDPISEHNRLYWYRQTLGQGPEFLTYFQNEAQLEKSRLLSDRFSAERPKGSFSTLEIQRTEQGDSAMYLCASRGDAREKLFFGSGTQLSVL.

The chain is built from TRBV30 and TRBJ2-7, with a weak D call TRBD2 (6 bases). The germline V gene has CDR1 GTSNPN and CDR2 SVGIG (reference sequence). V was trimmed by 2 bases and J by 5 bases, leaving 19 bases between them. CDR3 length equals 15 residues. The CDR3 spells CAWSFNTAGTHEQYF. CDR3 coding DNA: TGTGCCTGGAGTTTTAATACAGCAGGGACTCACGAGCAGTACTTC.

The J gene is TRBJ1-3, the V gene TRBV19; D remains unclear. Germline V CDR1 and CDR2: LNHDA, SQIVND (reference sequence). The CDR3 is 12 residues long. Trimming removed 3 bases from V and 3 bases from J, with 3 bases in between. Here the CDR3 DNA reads TGTGCCAGTAGTATTAATGGAAACACCATATATTTT. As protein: CASSINGNTIYF.

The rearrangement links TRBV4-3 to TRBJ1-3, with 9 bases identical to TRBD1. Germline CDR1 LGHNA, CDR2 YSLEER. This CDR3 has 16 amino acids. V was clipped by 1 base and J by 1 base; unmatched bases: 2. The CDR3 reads CASSQVTGGSGNTIYF. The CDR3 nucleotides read TGCGCCAGCAGCCAAGTGACAGGGGGATCTGGAAACACCATATATTTT.

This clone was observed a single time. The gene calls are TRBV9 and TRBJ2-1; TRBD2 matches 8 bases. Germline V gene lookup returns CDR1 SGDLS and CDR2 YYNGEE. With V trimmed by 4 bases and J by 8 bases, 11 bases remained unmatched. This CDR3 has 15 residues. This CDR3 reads CASSPSGTRSHEQFF. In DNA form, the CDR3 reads TGTGCCAGCAGCCCCTCGGGGACTAGATCACATGAGCAGTTCTTC.

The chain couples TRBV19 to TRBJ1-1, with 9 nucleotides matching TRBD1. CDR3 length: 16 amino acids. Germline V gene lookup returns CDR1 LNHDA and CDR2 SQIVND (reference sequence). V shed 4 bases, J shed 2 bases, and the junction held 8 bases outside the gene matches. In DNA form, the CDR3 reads TGTGCCAGTAGTAGACCGGGACAGGGTTTTAACACTGAAGCTTTCTTT. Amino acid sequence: CASSRPGQGFNTEAFF.

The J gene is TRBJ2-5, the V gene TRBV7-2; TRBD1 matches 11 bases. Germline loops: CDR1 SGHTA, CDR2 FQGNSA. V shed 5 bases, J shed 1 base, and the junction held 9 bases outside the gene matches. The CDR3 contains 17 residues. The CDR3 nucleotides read TGTGCCAGCAGCCTCAACCCCGGGACAGGGGGCCAAGAGACCCAGTACTTC. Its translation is CASSLNPGTGGQETQYF. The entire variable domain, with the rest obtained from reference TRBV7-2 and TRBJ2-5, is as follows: GAGVSQSPSNKVTEKGKDVELRCDPISGHTALYWYRQSLGQGLEFLIYFQGNSAPDKSGLPSDRFSAERTGGSVSTLTIQRTQQEDSAVYLCASSLNPGTGGQETQYFGPGTRLLVL.

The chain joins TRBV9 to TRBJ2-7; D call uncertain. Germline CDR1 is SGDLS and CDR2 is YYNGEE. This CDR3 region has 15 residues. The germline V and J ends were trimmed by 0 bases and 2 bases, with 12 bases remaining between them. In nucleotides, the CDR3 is TGTGCCAGCAGCGTAGGACCTACTTTAGCCTACGAGCAGTACTTC. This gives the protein CASSVGPTLAYEQYF.

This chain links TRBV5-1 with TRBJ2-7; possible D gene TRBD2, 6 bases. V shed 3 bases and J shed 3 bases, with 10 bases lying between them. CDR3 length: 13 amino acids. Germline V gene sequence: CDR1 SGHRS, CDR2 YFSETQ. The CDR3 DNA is TGCGCCAGCAGCTCGGGACTGAACTACGAGCAGTACTTC. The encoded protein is CASSSGLNYEQYF. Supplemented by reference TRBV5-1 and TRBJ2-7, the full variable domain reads KAGVTQTPRYLIKTRGQQVTLSCSPISGHRSVSWYQQTPGQGLQFLFEYFSETQRNKGNFPGRFSGRQFSNSRSEMNVSTLELGDSALYLCASSSGLNYEQYFGPGTRLTVT.

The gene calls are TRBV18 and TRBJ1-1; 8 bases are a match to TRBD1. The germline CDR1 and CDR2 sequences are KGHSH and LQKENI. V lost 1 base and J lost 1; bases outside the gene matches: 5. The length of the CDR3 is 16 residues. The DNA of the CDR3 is TGTGCCAGCTCACCACTGACAGGGGAGGCGAACACTGAAGCTTTCTTT. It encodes CASSPLTGEANTEAFF.

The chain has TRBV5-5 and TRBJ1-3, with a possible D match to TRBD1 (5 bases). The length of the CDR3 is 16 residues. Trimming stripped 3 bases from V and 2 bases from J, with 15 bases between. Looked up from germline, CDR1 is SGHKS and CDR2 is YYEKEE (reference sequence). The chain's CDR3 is CASSSLPGAAGNTIYF. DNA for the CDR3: TGTGCCAGCAGCTCTCTCCCCGGGGCGGCTGGAAACACCATATATTTT.

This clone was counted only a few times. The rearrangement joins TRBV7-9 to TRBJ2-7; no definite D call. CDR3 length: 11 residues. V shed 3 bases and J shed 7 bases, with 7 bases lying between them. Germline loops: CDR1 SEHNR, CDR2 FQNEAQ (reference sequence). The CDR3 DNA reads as TGTGCCAGCAGCTTCTCCCGTGAGCAGTACTTC. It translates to CASSFSREQYF.

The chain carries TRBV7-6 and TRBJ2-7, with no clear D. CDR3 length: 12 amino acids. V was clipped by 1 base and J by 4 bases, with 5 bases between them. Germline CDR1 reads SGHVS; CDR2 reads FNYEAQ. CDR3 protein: CASSLVSYEQYF. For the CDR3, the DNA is TGTGCCAGCAGCTTAGTTAGTTACGAGCAGTACTTC.

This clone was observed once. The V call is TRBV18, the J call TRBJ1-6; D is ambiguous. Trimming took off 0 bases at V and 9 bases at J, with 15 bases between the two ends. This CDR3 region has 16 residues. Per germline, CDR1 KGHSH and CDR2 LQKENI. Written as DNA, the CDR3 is TGTGCCAGCTCACCACCAGGTGGTCTTCTGGGTTCACCCCTCCACTTT. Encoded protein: CASSPPGGLLGSPLHF.

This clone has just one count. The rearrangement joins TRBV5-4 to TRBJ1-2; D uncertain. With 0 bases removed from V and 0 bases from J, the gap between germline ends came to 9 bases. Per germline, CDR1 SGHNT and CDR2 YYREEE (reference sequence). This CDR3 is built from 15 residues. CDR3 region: CASSLAASPNYGYTF. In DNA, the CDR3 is TGTGCCAGCAGCTTGGCCGCTAGTCCTAACTATGGCTACACCTTC. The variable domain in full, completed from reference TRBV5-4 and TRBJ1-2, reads ETGVTQSPTHLIKTRGQQVTLRCSSQSGHNTVSWYQQALGQGPQFIFQYYREEENGRGNFPPRFSGLQFPNYSSELNVNALELDDSALYLCASSLAASPNYGYTFGSGTRLTVV.

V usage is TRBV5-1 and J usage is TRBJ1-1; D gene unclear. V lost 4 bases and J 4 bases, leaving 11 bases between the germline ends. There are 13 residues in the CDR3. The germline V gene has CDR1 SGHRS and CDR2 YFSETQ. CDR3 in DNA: TGCGCCAGCAGCGGAGACGGCGGCACTGAAGCTTTCTTT. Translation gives CASSGDGGTEAFF.

The CDR3: CASSVGTSLVADTQYF. The CDR3 region has the DNA TGTGCCAGCAGCGTAGGAACTAGTCTAGTGGCAGATACGCAGTATTTT. The chain uses TRBV9 and TRBJ2-3; D possibly corresponds to TRBD2 (5 bases). Trimming pared 0 bases from V and 4 bases from J, leaving 15 bases between. The CDR3 is 16 residues long. In germline, CDR1 is SGDLS, CDR2 YYNGEE.

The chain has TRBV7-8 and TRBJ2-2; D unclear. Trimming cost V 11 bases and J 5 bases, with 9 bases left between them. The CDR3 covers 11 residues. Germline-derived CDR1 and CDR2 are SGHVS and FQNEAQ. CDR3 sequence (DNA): TGTGCCTCCCGCTGGACCGGGGAGCTGTTTTTT. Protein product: CASRWTGELFF.

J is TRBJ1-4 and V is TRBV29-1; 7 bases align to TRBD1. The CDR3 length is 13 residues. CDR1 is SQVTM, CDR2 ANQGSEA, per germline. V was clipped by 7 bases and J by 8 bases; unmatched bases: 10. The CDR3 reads CSARGEGAEKLFF. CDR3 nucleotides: TGCAGCGCCCGTGGGGAGGGGGCCGAAAAACTGTTTTTT. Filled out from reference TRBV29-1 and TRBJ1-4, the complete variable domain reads SAVISQKPSRDICQRGTSLTIQCQVDSQVTMMFWYRQQPGQSLTLIATANQGSEATYESGFVIDKFPISRPNLTFSTLTVSNMSPEDSSIYLCSARGEGAEKLFFGSGTQLSVL.

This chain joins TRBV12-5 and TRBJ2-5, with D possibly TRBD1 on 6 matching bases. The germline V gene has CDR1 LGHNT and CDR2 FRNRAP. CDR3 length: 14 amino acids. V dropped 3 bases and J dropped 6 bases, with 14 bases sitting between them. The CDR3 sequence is CASGFHRARQTQYF. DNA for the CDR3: TGTGCTAGTGGTTTTCACAGGGCGAGGCAGACCCAGTACTTC.